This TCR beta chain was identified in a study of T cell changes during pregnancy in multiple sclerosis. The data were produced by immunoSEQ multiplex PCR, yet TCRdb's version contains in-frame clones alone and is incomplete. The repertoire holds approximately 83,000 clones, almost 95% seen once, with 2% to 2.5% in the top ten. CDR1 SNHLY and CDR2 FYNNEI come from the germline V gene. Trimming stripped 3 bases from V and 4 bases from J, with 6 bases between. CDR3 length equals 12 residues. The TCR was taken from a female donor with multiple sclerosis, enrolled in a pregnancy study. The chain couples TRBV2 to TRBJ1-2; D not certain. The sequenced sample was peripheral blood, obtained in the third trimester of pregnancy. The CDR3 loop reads CASSEGSYGYTF. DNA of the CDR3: TGTGCCAGCAGTGAGGGGAGCTATGGCTACACCTTC.